One sample yielded the 31 T cell receptor beta chains listed below, sequenced in a study of blood T cell repertoires in COVID-19. This table comes from immunoSEQ multiplex PCR, and its TCRdb copy is limited to in-frame clones, with some not included. Of around 100,000 clones in the sample, 69% were seen once. The sequenced sample consisted of peripheral blood. These receptors came from a man of 80 years or more with acute or convalescent COVID-19.

There are a few counts of this clone. The rearrangement links TRBV7-9 to TRBJ1-4; TRBD1 aligns across 10 bases. CDR1 is SEHNR and CDR2 is FQNEAQ in the germline V gene (reference sequence). The CDR3 is 12 residues long. V lost 8 bases and J lost 10; bases outside the gene matches: 4. CDR3 residues: CASGTGERKLFF. Here the CDR3 DNA reads TGTGCCAGCGGGACAGGGGAGAGAAAACTGTTTTTT.

The rearrangement joins TRBV7-8 to TRBJ2-3, with D tentatively TRBD1 (5 bases). V was trimmed by 1 base and J by 4 bases, leaving 15 bases between them. The CDR3 has 16 amino acids. The germline V gene encodes CDR1 SGHVS and CDR2 FQNEAQ. CDR3 amino acids: CASSLVTGRPPDTQYF. The DNA for the CDR3 is TGTGCCAGCAGCTTAGTCACAGGACGCCCCCCAGATACGCAGTATTTT.

The rearrangement links TRBV5-6 to TRBJ2-2; 9 bases fit TRBD2. CDR3 length: 16 amino acids. The V and J ends lost 3 bases and 5 bases, in that order; junction bases with no gene match: 8. The germline V gene has CDR1 SGHDT and CDR2 YYEEEE. The CDR3 here is CASSWVAGGRTGELFF. The CDR3 region has the DNA TGTGCCAGCAGCTGGGTCGCGGGAGGGCGGACCGGGGAGCTGTTTTTT.

This clone was counted once. The chain joins TRBV6-5 to TRBJ1-2, with TRBD1 identical over 8 bases. The CDR3 length is 14 residues. CDR1 and CDR2 from the germline V gene are MNHEY and SVGAGI. After removal of 8 bases from V and 2 bases from J, the junction contained 7 bases not matched to a gene. This CDR3 is CASPTGQENYGYTF. CDR3 nucleotides: TGTGCCAGCCCCACGGGACAGGAAAACTATGGCTACACCTTC.

The chain employs TRBV5-6 and TRBJ2-1, with 8 bases identical to TRBD1. CDR1 and CDR2 (germline): SGHDT, YYEEEE. V shed 4 bases, J shed 10 bases, and the junction held 13 bases outside the gene matches. The CDR3 contains 15 residues. The CDR3 reads CASSTPDRELGEQFF. CDR3 bases: TGTGCCAGCAGCACCCCGGACAGGGAACTTGGCGAGCAGTTCTTC.

V is TRBV9 and J is TRBJ2-7, with D possibly being TRBD2 (6 bases). The CDR3 has 15 amino acids. Germline values: CDR1 SGDLS, CDR2 YYNGEE. V was pared by 0 bases and J by 6 bases, with 16 bases between. CDR3 loop: CASSVGWQGGSEQYF. In nucleotides, the CDR3 is TGTGCCAGCAGCGTAGGGTGGCAGGGAGGATCCGAGCAGTACTTC.

There are a few counts of this clone. This chain joins TRBV10-3 and TRBJ1-5; tentatively, D is TRBD1 (6 bases). Between the trimmed V and J ends, which lost 2 bases and 1 base, there was a span of 9 bases. The CDR3 length is 15 residues. The germline CDR1 and CDR2 sequences are ENHRY and SYGVKD. In DNA form, the CDR3 reads TGTGCCATCAGTGAGGGGGGCGGAAGCAATCAGCCCCAGCATTTT. Its protein is CAISEGGGSNQPQHF.

This clone was recorded at least ten times. The rearrangement joins TRBV10-2 to TRBJ2-7; tentative D call: TRBD1 (6 bases). The germline CDR1 and CDR2 sequences are WSHSY and SAAADI. This CDR3 spans 12 amino acids. Trimming removed 6 bases from V and 2 bases from J, with 8 bases in between. CDR3 amino acids: CASRDSAYEQYF. The CDR3 DNA follows: TGCGCCAGCAGGGACAGCGCCTACGAGCAGTACTTC.

This clone occurred once. The chain has TRBV30 and TRBJ1-2; the match to TRBD1 covers 7 bases. With V trimmed by 8 bases and J by 14 bases, 23 bases remained unmatched. Germline CDR1 and CDR2: GTSNPN and SVGIG (reference sequence). CDR3 length: 14 amino acids. The CDR3 reads CARAEGGTRTGSTF. The CDR3 DNA sequence: TGTGCCCGGGCAGAGGGGGGAACCCGGACAGGCAGTACCTTC.

In its sample, this clone was seen a few times. This chain links TRBV9 with TRBJ2-1; 9 bases are shared with TRBD2. The CDR3 contains 15 residues. V lost 3 bases to trimming and J lost 4 bases; unmatched junction nucleotides: 5. CDR1 is SGDLS, CDR2 YYNGEE, per germline. CDR3 coding DNA: TGTGCCAGCAGCGCCCTAGCGGGAATGTACAATGAGCAGTTCTTC. It is translated as CASSALAGMYNEQFF.

This clone has only a few counts. The chain combines TRBV6-1 with TRBJ2-3; 9 bases align to TRBD1. This CDR3 is 14 amino acids long. The V segment lost 3 bases and the J segment 9 bases; nucleotides outside the gene matches: 7. Germline V gene data show CDR1 as MNHNS and CDR2 as SASEGT. The CDR3 DNA reads as TGTGCCAGCAGTGAGACGACAGGGGGAACAACGCAGTATTTT. Protein product: CASSETTGGTTQYF.

This clone has just a few counts. The chain carries TRBV4-3 and TRBJ1-1; D remains ambiguous. Between the trimmed V and J ends, which lost 0 bases and 6 bases, there was a span of 8 bases. Germline V CDR1 and CDR2: LGHNA, YSLEER. CDR3 length: 13 amino acids. CDR3 in DNA: TGCGCCAGCAGCCAAGATACGGCGGCTGAAGCTTTCTTT. Encoded protein: CASSQDTAAEAFF.

The genes are TRBV10-3 and TRBJ1-4; D may be TRBD1 (5 bases). Germline V gene data show CDR1 as ENHRY and CDR2 as SYGVKD. The CDR3 contains 13 residues. The germline V and J ends were trimmed by 4 bases and 7 bases, with 10 bases remaining between them. In DNA form, the CDR3 reads TGTGCCATCAGTGGGGGGGGAAGTGAAAAACTGTTTTTT. Amino acids: CAISGGGSEKLFF.

This chain links TRBV5-4 with TRBJ2-2; 10 positions match TRBD2. The J segment lost 6 bases and the V segment lost 2 bases, leaving 7 bases of the junction unmatched. CDR1 and CDR2 (germline): SGHNT, YYREEE (reference sequence). The CDR3 sequence is 16 residues long. The CDR3 reads CASSFRASGRSGELFF. CDR3 nucleotide sequence: TGTGCCAGCAGCTTTAGGGCTAGCGGGAGATCCGGGGAGCTGTTTTTT.

This chain connects TRBV5-8 to TRBJ2-4; the D is unclear. From germline, CDR1 is SGHTS and CDR2 YDEGEE. V was clipped by 0 bases and J by 8 bases, with 9 bases between them. CDR3 size: 13 residues. DNA of the CDR3: TGTGCCAGCAGCTTGGATACTTCCTACATTCAGTACTTC. It specifies CASSLDTSYIQYF.

The chain is built from TRBV28 and TRBJ1-5; D might be TRBD1 (5 bases). V was trimmed by 8 bases and J by 0 bases, leaving 14 bases between them. From germline, CDR1 is MDHEN and CDR2 SYDVKM. There are 15 residues in the CDR3. For the CDR3, the DNA is TGTGCCAGCGGGGGGGAGCTATATAGCAATCAGCCCCAGCATTTT. Translated: CASGGELYSNQPQHF.

The chain joins TRBV6-2 or TRBV6-3 to TRBJ2-1; 13 positions match TRBD2. With V trimmed by 4 bases and J by 8 bases, 2 bases remained unmatched. The CDR3 sequence is 14 residues long. From germline, CDR1 is MNHEY and CDR2 SVGEGT. The CDR3 here is CASSLTSGRHEQFF. The CDR3 coding sequence is TGTGCCAGCAGTTTGACTAGCGGGAGGCATGAGCAGTTCTTC.

V gene TRBV10-3 combines with J gene TRBJ2-6, with D maybe TRBD1 (7 bases). Germline assignment: CDR1 ENHRY and CDR2 SYGVKD. This CDR3 is 19 amino acids long. V was shortened by 3 bases and J by 1 base, with 19 bases between the two germline ends. For the CDR3, the DNA is TGTGCCATCAGTGACAATATAGGTCAGGGGGGTTCTGGGGCCAACGTCCTGACTTTC. This translates into CAISDNIGQGGSGANVLTF.

The CDR3 spells CASSPRQGPYNEQFF. CDR3 DNA sequence: TGTGCCAGCAGCCCCCGACAGGGTCCCTACAATGAGCAGTTCTTC. The genes are TRBV9 and TRBJ2-1; 7 positions agree with TRBD1. The CDR3 length is 15 residues. CDR1 is SGDLS and CDR2 is YYNGEE in the germline V gene. The ends lost 4 bases at V and 2 bases at J; junction bases unmatched: 6.

This rearrangement joins TRBV19 to TRBJ2-5, with unresolved D. V lost 4 bases and J lost 5, with 11 bases in between. Per the germline V gene, CDR1 is LNHDA and CDR2 is SQIVND (reference sequence). The CDR3 loop spans 13 amino acids. The CDR3 DNA reads as TGTGCCAGTAGTAGCCCAGGTGGGGAGACCCAGTACTTC. It specifies CASSSPGGETQYF. The full variable domain, with the rest looked up from reference TRBV19 and TRBJ2-5, is DGGITQSPKYLFRKEGQNVTLSCEQNLNHDAMYWYRQDPGQGLRLIYYSQIVNDFQKGDIAEGYSVSREKKESFPLTVTSAQKNPTAFYLCASSSPGGETQYFGPGTRLLVL.

The chain combines TRBV28 with TRBJ1-5; D gene unclear. Trimming shortened V by 7 bases and J by 6 bases, and 13 bases separated the two germline ends. The germline V gene encodes CDR1 MDHEN and CDR2 SYDVKM. This CDR3 contains 13 residues. The CDR3 DNA reads as TGTGCCAGCACAACGGGGATTATTCAGCCCCAGCATTTT. Protein: CASTTGIIQPQHF.

J is TRBJ2-1 and V is TRBV15, with D possibly matching TRBD2 (5 bases). CDR1 LNHNV and CDR2 YYDKDF come from the germline V gene (reference sequence). V shed 4 bases and J shed 4 bases, with 14 bases lying between them. The CDR3 extends over 15 amino acids. The CDR3 sequence is CATSTPGRDYNEQFF. Written as DNA, the CDR3 is TGTGCCACCAGCACCCCCGGACGGGATTACAATGAGCAGTTCTTC.

This clone has just a few counts. The genes are TRBV5-1 and TRBJ1-2, with 7 bases identical to TRBD1. Unmatched junction bases numbered 7, after V lost 2 bases and J lost 6 bases. CDR3 length: 14 amino acids. Germline values: CDR1 SGHRS, CDR2 YFSETQ. CDR3 DNA: TGCGCCAGCAGCTTAGCCCCAGGGACAGATGGCTACACCTTC. Amino acids: CASSLAPGTDGYTF. The variable domain in full, with the rest retrieved from reference TRBV5-1 and TRBJ1-2, is KAGVTQTPRYLIKTRGQQVTLSCSPISGHRSVSWYQQTPGQGLQFLFEYFSETQRNKGNFPGRFSGRQFSNSRSEMNVSTLELGDSALYLCASSLAPGTDGYTFGSGTRLTVV.

The chain links TRBV3-1 (or the pseudogene TRBV3-2) to TRBJ2-2; the D gene is possibly TRBD2 (6 bases). The CDR3 consists of 14 residues. CDR1 and CDR2 from the germline V gene are LGHDT and YNNKEL (reference sequence). Trimming shortened V by 5 bases and J by 7 bases, and 14 bases separated the two germline ends. CDR3: CASSNTGVIGELFF. The DNA of the CDR3 is TGTGCCAGCAGCAATACGGGAGTTATCGGGGAGCTGTTTTTT.

V usage is TRBV5-8 and J usage is TRBJ1-1, with D uncertain. V was clipped by 4 bases and J by 4 bases, with 17 bases between them. This CDR3 region has 15 residues. Germline V lookup: CDR1 SGHTS, CDR2 YDEGEE. The DNA for the CDR3 is TGTGCCAGCAGCCCGCCCGCGGGTTCTATCACTGAAGCTTTCTTT. It encodes CASSPPAGSITEAFF.

The chain couples TRBV5-8 to TRBJ2-4; 8 bases are shared with TRBD1. The CDR3 runs to 14 residues. Germline CDR1 SGHTS, CDR2 YDEGEE. Unmatched junction bases numbered 4, after V lost 1 base and J lost 7 bases. The CDR3 bases are TGTGCCAGCAGCTTGTTGTCAGGGGGCAACATTCAGTACTTC. Encoded protein: CASSLLSGGNIQYF. Full variable domain (outside the CDR3, taken from reference TRBV5-8 and TRBJ2-4): EAGVTQSPTHLIKTRGQQATLRCSPISGHTSVYWYQQALGLGLQFLLWYDEGEERNRGNFPPRFSGRQFPNYSSELNVNALELEDSALYLCASSLLSGGNIQYFGAGTRLSVL.

This rearrangement joins TRBV28 to TRBJ1-6, with 7 bases that match TRBD1. Germline loops: CDR1 MDHEN, CDR2 SYDVKM. Trimming took 6 bases from V and 6 from J; bases not matched to a gene: 5. The CDR3 spans 14 residues. CDR3 sequence reads: CASRKRQGNSPLHF. For the CDR3, the DNA is TGTGCCAGCAGAAAGAGACAGGGTAATTCACCCCTCCACTTT.

This chain joins TRBV29-1 and TRBJ2-4; D is unresolved. The ends were cut back, 3 bases at V and 5 bases at J, with 8 bases in the middle. Germline V gene data show CDR1 as SQVTM and CDR2 as ANQGSEA. The CDR3 contains 12 residues. The CDR3: CSVDVGQNIQYF. In DNA form, the CDR3 reads TGCAGCGTTGACGTTGGCCAAAACATTCAGTACTTC.

The genes are TRBV30 and TRBJ2-1; TRBD2 matches 7 bases. V lost 5 bases and J lost 10; bases outside the gene matches: 8. From germline, CDR1 is GTSNPN and CDR2 SVGIG (reference sequence). CDR3 length: 12 residues. CDR3 region: CAWARTSREQFF. CDR3 nucleotides: TGTGCCTGGGCCCGGACTAGTCGGGAGCAGTTCTTC.

This clone was counted ten times or more. The chain links TRBV7-6 to TRBJ2-3; possible D gene TRBD2, 5 bases. The CDR3 covers 15 residues. Germline CDR1 and CDR2: SGHVS and FNYEAQ. Trimming pared 4 bases from V and 0 bases from J, leaving 11 bases between. As DNA, the CDR3 is TGTGCCAGCAGCTGGACTGAAGTTAGCACAGATACGCAGTATTTT. Translating it yields CASSWTEVSTDTQYF.

Only a few counts were recorded for this clone. The rearrangement joins TRBV2 to TRBJ2-1; D ambiguous. The V gene lost 3 bases and the J gene lost 6 bases, with 6 bases spanning the gap. Germline CDR1 SNHLY, CDR2 FYNNEI. There are 12 residues in the CDR3. The CDR3 sequence is CASSDNGNEQFF. The CDR3 DNA follows: TGTGCCAGCAGTGATAACGGCAATGAGCAGTTCTTC.